A selection of T cell receptor beta chains follows, all from one sample in a study of blood T cells in healthy people across ages. TCRdb passed the 5' RACE reads through MiXCR, listing each CDR3 protein once. This sample has some 1,500,000 distinct CDR3 sequences, with roughly 43% found just once. The sequencing sample was made of blood. The receptor source for this set is a woman younger than 30 in good health. Each CDR3 is given with its conserved first and last residue. D genes are given only for firm matches. Size tells how often a clone was seen (once, few, many) or the class of an expanded clone, and some rows leave it out.

j_gene,abundance,d_gene,len,v_gene,CDR3nt,CDR3aa
TRBJ2-7,-,-,16,TRBV10-3,TGTGCCATCAGTGGGTGGGACAAAGGGGGCTCCTACGAGCAGTACTTC,CAISGWDKGGSYEQYF
TRBJ2-7,few,TRBD2,14,TRBV2,TGTGCCAGCCTAGGGACTAGGCACTCCTCCGAGCAGTACTTC,CASLGTRHSSEQYF
TRBJ2-2,-,TRBD1,16,TRBV6-2/TRBV6-3,TGTGCCAGCAGTTACTCCCGGGACAGCTACACCGGGGAGCTGTTTTTT,CASSYSRDSYTGELFF
TRBJ1-5,few,-,20,TRBV19,TGTGCCAGTAGTATAGATCGAAGTTGGGTGGGGATTGATAGCAATCAGCCCCAGCATTTT,CASSIDRSWVGIDSNQPQHF
TRBJ1-1,few,TRBD1,15,TRBV11-3,TGTGCCAGCAGCCCCGGACAGGGGGTGGACACTGAAGCTTTCTTT,CASSPGQGVDTEAFF
TRBJ2-3,-,-,15,TRBV14,TGTGCCAGCAGCCAAGATCGGAGGGGGAGGGATACGCAGTATTTT,CASSQDRRGRDTQYF
TRBJ2-3,-,-,15,TRBV7-2,TGTGCCAGCAGCCGATCACACCCTGGCACAGATACGCAGTATTTT,CASSRSHPGTDTQYF
TRBJ2-1,few,TRBD2,16,TRBV12-3/TRBV12-4,TGTGCCAGCAGTTCGCCGGGACTAGTGCCATGGTCTGAGCAGTTCTTC,CASSSPGLVPWSEQFF
TRBJ2-7,-,-,14,TRBV27,TGTGCCAGCAGTTCCCGGGACACCCCCTACGAGCAGTACTTC,CASSSRDTPYEQYF
TRBJ2-1,few,TRBD1,15,TRBV10-3,TGTGCCATCAGTGCCGGACAGGGAATCCACAATGAGCAGTTCTTC,CAISAGQGIHNEQFF
TRBJ1-1,-,-,15,TRBV12-3/TRBV12-4,TGTGCCAGCAGTCCTACCGGGACATTGAGCACTGAAGCTTTCTTT,CASSPTGTLSTEAFF
TRBJ1-4,-,-,14,TRBV13,TGTGCCAGCAGCCGGGGACAAAAGGGTGAAAAACTGTTTTTT,CASSRGQKGEKLFF
TRBJ2-5,-,-,16,TRBV3-1,TGTGCCAGCAGCCAAGGTCGAGGGAGGTACCAAGAGACCCAGTACTTC,CASSQGRGRYQETQYF
TRBJ2-3,-,-,16,TRBV12-3/TRBV12-4,TGTGCCAGCAAGCATTCCGGGGTTGGGAGCACAGATACGCAGTATTTT,CASKHSGVGSTDTQYF
TRBJ1-2,few,-,13,TRBV6-2/TRBV6-3,TGTGCCAGCAGTCTCCAGGGACGGAGGGGCTACACCTTC,CASSLQGRRGYTF
TRBJ1-5,-,-,13,TRBV2,TGTGCCAGTATGCGGGGGAGCAATCAGCCCCAGCATTTT,CASMRGSNQPQHF
TRBJ2-3,-,TRBD1,14,TRBV2,TGTGCCAGTGCCCGGGACAGTAGCACAGATACGCAGTATTTT,CASARDSSTDTQYF
TRBJ2-7,-,-,15,TRBV6-6,TGTGCCAGCAAGGGGATGACCGGAGAACCCTACGAGCAGTACTTC,CASKGMTGEPYEQYF
TRBJ2-7,-,TRBD2,15,TRBV6-1,TGTGCCAGCAGTGAAGAGGGGACTAGCGTCTACGAGCAGTACTTC,CASSEEGTSVYEQYF
TRBJ1-1,-,-,15,TRBV19,TGTGCCAGTAGTATATGGGCCCCCGAGGGCACTGAAGCTTTCTTT,CASSIWAPEGTEAFF
TRBJ2-7,few,-,16,TRBV4-2,TGTGCCAGCAGCCTGGATTACCTGAGCTCCTACAATGAGCAGTACTTC,CASSLDYLSSYNEQYF